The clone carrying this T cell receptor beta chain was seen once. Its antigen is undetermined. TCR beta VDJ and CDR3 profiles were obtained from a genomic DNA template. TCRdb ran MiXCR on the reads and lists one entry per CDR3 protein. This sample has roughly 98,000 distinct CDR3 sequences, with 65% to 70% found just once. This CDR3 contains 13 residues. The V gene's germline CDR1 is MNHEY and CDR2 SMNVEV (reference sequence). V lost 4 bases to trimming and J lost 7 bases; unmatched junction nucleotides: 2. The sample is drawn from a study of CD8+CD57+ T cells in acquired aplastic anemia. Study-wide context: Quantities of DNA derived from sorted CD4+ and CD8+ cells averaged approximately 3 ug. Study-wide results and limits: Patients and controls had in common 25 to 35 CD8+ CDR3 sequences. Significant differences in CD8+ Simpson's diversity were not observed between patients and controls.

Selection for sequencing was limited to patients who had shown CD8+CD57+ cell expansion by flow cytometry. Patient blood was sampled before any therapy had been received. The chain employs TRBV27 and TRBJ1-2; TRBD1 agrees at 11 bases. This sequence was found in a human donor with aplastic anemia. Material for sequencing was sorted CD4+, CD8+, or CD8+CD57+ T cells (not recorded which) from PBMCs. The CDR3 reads CASSYGQGAGYTF. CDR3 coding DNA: TGTGCCAGCAGTTACGGACAGGGGGCTGGCTACACCTTC.